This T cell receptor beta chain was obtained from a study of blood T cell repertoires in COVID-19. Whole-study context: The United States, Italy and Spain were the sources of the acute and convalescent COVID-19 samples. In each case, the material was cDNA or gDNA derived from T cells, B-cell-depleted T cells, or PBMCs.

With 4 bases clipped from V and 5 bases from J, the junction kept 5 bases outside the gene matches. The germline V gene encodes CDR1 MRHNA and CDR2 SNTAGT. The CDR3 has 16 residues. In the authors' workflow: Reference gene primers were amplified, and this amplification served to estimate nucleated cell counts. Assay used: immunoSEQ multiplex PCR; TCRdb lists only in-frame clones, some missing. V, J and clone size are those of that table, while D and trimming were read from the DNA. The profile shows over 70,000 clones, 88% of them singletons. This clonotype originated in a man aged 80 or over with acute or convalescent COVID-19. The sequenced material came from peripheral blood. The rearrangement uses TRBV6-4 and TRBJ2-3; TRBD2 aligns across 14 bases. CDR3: CASSAGLAGGEDTQYF. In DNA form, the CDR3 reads TGTGCCAGCAGTGCAGGACTAGCGGGAGGTGAAGATACGCAGTATTTT.